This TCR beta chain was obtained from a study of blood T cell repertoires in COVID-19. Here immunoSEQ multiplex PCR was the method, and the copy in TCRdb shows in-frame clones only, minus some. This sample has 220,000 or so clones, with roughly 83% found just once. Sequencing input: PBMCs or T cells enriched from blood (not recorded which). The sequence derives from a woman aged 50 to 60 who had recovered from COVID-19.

CDR3 DNA: TGTGCCAGCAGCAAATGCGAGACAGGGTATCAGCCCCAGCATTTT. This sequence encodes CASSKCETGYQPQHF. The chain has TRBV21-1 and TRBJ1-5; the table's D call, TRBD1, has no DNA check behind it. TRBV21-1 is reported as a pseudogene. The CDR3 is 15 amino acids.